Reported below is one T cell receptor beta chain. Its matching antigen is unknown. This entry belongs to a study of T cell responses to AZD1222 COVID-19 vaccine. Whole-study results and caveats: CD4 TCRs linked to vaccination spanned spike, dominating at 160-218 and 743-854. Increases in Spike-specific TCR breadth and depth were seen after two AZD1222 doses. Donors were mostly white British, more females; clonal diversity possibly underestimated. Nearly half of spike-specific TCRs reportedly target variant regions that are unmutated in the B.1.351 and B.1.1.7 variants.

The assay was immunoSEQ multiplex PCR, and TCRdb's table has in-frame clones only and misses some. The table includes 150,000 to 180,000 clones, 90% detected once. This CDR3 comprises 16 residues. Germline CDR1 and CDR2: MNHEY and SVGAGI. Trimming cost V 2 bases and J 0 bases; bases outside gene matches: 4. The starting material was peripheral blood, obtained on day 0 of AZD1222 vaccination. The TCR comes from an adult in good health. This chain uses TRBV6-5 with TRBJ2-1; 7 nucleotides align to TRBD1. The CDR3 loop reads CASSYRDSPSYNEQFF. The DNA of the CDR3 is TGTGCCAGCAGTTACAGGGACAGTCCCTCCTACAATGAGCAGTTCTTC.